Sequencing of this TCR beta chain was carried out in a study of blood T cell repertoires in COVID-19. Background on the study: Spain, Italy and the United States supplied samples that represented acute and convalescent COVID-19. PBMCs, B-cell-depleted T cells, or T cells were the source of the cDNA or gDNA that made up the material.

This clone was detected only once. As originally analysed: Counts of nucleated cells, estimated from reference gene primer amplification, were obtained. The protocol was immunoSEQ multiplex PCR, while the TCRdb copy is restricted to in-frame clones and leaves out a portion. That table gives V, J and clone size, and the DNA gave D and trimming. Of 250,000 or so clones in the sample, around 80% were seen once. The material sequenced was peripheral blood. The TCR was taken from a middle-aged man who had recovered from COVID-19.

In DNA, the CDR3 is TGTGCCAGTAGTATAGGTACGAAGGGGTATAATTCACCCCTCCACTTT. Protein: CASSIGTKGYNSPLHF. The chain joins TRBV19 to TRBJ1-6; D might be TRBD1 (5 bases). This CDR3 contains 16 residues. CDR1 is LNHDA, CDR2 SQIVND, per germline (reference sequence). V gave up 1 base and J gave up 4 bases, with 11 bases separating them.